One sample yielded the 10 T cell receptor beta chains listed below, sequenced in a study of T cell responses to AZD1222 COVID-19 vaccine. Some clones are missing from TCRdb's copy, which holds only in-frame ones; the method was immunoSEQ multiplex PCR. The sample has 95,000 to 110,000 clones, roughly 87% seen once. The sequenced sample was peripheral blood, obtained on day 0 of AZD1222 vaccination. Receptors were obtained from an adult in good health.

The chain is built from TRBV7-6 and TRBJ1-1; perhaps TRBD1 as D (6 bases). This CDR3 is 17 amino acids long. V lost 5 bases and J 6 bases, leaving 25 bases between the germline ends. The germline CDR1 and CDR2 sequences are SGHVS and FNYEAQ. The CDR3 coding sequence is TGTGCCAGCAGCCAACCAACGGCGGGGGGGCTTAACCCTGAAGCTTTCTTT. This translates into CASSQPTAGGLNPEAFF.

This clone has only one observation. Here the CDR3 reads CASSRGQGYGYTF. The CDR3 bases are TGTGCCAGCAGCCGGGGACAGGGATATGGCTACACCTTC. The chain combines TRBV7-8 with TRBJ1-2; 9 bases are shared with TRBD1. The CDR3 runs to 13 residues. Per germline, CDR1 SGHVS and CDR2 FQNEAQ. With 5 bases clipped from V and 5 bases from J, the junction kept 3 bases outside the gene matches.

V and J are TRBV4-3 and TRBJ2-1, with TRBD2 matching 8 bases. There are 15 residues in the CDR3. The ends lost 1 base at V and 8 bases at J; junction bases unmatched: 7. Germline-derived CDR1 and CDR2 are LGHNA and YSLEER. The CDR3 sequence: CASSQGVSGGDEQFF. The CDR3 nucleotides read TGCGCCAGCAGCCAAGGCGTGAGCGGGGGCGATGAGCAGTTCTTC.

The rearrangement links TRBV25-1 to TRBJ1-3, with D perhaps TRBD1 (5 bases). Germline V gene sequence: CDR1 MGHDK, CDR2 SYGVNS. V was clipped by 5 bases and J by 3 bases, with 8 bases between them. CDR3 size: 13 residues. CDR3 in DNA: TGTGCCAGCAGTAGGGGTGGTGGAAACACCATATATTTT. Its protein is CASSRGGGNTIYF.

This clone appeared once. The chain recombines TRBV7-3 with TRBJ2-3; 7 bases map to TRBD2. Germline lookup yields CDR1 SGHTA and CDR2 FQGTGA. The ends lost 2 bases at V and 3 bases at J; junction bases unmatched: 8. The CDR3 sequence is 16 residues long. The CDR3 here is CASSLWGGSGTDTQYF. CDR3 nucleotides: TGTGCCAGCAGCTTATGGGGCGGGAGTGGTACAGATACGCAGTATTTT.

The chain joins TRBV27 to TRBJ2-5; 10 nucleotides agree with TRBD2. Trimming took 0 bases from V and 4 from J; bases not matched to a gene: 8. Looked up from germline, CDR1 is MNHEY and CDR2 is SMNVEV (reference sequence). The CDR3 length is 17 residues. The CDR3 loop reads CASSLSGASGSIETQYF. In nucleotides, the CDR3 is TGTGCCAGCAGTTTATCGGGGGCTAGCGGGAGCATAGAGACCCAGTACTTC.

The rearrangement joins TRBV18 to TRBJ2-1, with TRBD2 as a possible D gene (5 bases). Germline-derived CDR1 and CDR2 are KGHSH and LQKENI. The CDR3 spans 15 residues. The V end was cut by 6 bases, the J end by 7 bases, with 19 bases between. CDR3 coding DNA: TGTGCCAGCTCCCCGAGGTCGAATTCGGGGAATGAGCAGTTCTTC. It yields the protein CASSPRSNSGNEQFF.

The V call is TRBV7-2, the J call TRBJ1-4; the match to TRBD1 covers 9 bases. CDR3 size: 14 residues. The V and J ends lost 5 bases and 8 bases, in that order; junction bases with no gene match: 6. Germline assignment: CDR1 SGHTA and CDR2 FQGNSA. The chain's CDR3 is CASSPRTGAEKLFF. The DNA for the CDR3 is TGTGCCAGCAGCCCGCGGACAGGGGCGGAAAAACTGTTTTTT.

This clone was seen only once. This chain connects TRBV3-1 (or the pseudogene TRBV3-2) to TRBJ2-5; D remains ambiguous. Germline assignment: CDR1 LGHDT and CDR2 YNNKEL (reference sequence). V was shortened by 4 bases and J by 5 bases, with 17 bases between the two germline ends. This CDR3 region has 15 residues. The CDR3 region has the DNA TGTGCCAGCAGCCGGGAAGGATCAAAAGTGGAGACCCAGTACTTC. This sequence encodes CASSREGSKVETQYF.

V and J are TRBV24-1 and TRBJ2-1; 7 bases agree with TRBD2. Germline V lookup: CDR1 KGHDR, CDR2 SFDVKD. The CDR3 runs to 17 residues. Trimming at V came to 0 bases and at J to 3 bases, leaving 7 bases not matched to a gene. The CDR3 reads CATSDLRQTSRYNEQFF. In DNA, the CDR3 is TGTGCCACCAGTGATTTGCGGCAGACTAGCCGCTACAATGAGCAGTTCTTC.